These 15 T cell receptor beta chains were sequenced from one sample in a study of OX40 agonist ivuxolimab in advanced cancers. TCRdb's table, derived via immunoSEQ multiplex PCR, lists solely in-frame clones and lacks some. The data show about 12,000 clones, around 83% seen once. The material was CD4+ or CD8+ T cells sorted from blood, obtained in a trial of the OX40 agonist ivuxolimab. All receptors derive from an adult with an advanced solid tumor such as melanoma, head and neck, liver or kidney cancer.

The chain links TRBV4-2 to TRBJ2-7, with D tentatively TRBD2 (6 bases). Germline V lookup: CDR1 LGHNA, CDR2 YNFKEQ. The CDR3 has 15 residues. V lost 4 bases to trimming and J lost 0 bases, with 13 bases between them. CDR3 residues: CASSLSGSPSYEQYF. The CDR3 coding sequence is TGTGCCAGCAGCCTTAGCGGAAGTCCCTCCTACGAGCAGTACTTC.

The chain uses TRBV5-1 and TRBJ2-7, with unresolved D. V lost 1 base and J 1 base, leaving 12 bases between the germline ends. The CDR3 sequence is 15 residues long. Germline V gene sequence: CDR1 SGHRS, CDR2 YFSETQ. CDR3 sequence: CASSLYGWGSYEQYF. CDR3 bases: TGCGCCAGCAGCTTGTACGGCTGGGGTTCCTACGAGCAGTACTTC. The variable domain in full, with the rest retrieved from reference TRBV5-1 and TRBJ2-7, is KAGVTQTPRYLIKTRGQQVTLSCSPISGHRSVSWYQQTPGQGLQFLFEYFSETQRNKGNFPGRFSGRQFSNSRSEMNVSTLELGDSALYLCASSLYGWGSYEQYFGPGTRLTVT.

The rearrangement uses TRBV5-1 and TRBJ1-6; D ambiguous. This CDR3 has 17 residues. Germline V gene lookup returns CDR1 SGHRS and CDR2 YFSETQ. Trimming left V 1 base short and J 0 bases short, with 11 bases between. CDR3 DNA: TGCGCCAGCAGCTTGACAGCCGCGAGCTCCTATAATTCACCCCTCCACTTT. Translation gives CASSLTAASSYNSPLHF.

The CDR3 nucleotides are TGCGCCAGCAGCTGGACAGGGGGCGGTTCCTACGAGCAGTACTTC. Its protein is CASSWTGGGSYEQYF. This chain joins TRBV4-1 and TRBJ2-7, with 11 bases aligning to TRBD1. CDR1 MGHRA and CDR2 YSYEKL come from the germline V gene. V lost 5 bases to trimming and J lost 1 base; unmatched junction nucleotides: 4. The CDR3 spans 15 residues.

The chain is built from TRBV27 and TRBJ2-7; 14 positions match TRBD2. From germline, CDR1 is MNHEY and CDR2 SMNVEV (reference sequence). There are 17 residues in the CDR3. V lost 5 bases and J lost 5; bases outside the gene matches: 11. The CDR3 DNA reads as TGTGCCAGCAGTCCGGGACTAGCGGGAGTTTTTTTCCACGAGCAGTACTTC. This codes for CASSPGLAGVFFHEQYF.

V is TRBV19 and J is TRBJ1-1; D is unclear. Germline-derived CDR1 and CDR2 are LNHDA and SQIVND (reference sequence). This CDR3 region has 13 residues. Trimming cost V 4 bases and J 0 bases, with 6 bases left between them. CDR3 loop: CASSSDLNTEAFF. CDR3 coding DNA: TGTGCCAGTAGTAGCGACTTGAACACTGAAGCTTTCTTT.

CDR3 in DNA: TGTGCCAGCAGCAACAGCGACACCGGGGAGCTGTTTTTT. It encodes CASSNSDTGELFF. The chain joins TRBV11-3 to TRBJ2-2; D ambiguous. The V gene's germline CDR1 is SGHNT and CDR2 YENEEA. Between the trimmed V and J ends, which lost 5 bases and 3 bases, there was a span of 7 bases. CDR3 length equals 13 residues.

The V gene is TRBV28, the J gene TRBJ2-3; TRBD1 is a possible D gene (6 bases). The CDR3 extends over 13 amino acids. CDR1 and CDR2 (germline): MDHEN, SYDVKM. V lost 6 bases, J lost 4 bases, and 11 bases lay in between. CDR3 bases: TGTGCCAGCAGGCTAGGGGGTGCAGATACGCAGTATTTT. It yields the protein CASRLGGADTQYF. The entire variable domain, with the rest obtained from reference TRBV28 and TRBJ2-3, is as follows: DVKVTQSSRYLVKRTGEKVFLECVQDMDHENMFWYRQDPGLGLRLIYFSYDVKMKEKGDIPEGYSVSREKKERFSLILESASTNQTSMYLCASRLGGADTQYFGPGTRLTVL.

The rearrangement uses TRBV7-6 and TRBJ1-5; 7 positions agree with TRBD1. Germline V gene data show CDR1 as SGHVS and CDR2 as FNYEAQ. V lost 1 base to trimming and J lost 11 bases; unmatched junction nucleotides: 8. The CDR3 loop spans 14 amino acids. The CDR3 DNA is TGTGCCAGCAGCTTAGAGGGGGCCTCAGGAACCCAGCATTTT. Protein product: CASSLEGASGTQHF.

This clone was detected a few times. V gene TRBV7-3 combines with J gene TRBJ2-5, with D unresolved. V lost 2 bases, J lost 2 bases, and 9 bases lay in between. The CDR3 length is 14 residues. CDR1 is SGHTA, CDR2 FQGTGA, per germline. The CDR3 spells CASSLALEQETQYF. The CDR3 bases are TGTGCCAGCAGCTTAGCCCTTGAGCAAGAGACCCAGTACTTC.

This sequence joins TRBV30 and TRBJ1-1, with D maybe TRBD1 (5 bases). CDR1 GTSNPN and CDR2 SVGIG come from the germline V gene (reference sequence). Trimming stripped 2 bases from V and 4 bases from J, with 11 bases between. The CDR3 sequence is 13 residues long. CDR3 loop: CAWSFSGGTEAFF. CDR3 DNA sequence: TGTGCCTGGAGTTTCTCGGGGGGCACTGAAGCTTTCTTT.

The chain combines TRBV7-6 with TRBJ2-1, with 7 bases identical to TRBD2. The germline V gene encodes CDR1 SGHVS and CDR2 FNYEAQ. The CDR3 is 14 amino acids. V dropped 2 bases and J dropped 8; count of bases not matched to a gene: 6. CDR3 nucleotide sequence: TGTGCCAGCAGCTTAAGCACGGGAGGCGATGAGCAGTTCTTC. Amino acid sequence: CASSLSTGGDEQFF.

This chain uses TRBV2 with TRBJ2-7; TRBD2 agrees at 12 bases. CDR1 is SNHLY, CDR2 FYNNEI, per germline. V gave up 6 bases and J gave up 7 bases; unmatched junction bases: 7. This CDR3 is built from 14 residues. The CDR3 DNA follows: TGTGCCAGCAGGTCCGGGACTAGCGGGTGGGAGCAGTACTTC. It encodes CASRSGTSGWEQYF.

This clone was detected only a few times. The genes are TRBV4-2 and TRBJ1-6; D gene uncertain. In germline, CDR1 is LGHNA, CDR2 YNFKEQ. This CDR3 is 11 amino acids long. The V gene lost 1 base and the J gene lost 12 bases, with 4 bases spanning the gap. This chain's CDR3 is CASSQGEPLHF. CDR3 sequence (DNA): TGTGCCAGCAGCCAAGGAGAACCCCTCCACTTT.

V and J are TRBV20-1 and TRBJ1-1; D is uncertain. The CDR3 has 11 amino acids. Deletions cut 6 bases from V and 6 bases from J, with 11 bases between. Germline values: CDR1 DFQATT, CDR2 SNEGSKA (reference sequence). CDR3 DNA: TGCAGTGCAGAGTGGGGTTCTGAAGCTTTCTTT. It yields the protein CSAEWGSEAFF.